Described below is a single TCR beta chain sequence and its context. The data belong to a study of blood T cell repertoires in COVID-19. Individuals drawn from around 25 US areas were about 18 to 90 years old. All recovered Cohort 3 donors got two negative PCRs, got clearance, or saw symptom resolution. The CDR3 loop spans 16 amino acids. Germline V lookup: CDR1 SNHLY, CDR2 FYNNEI. With V trimmed by 1 base and J by 3 bases, 4 bases remained unmatched. Data came from immunoSEQ multiplex PCR; TCRdb stores just in-frame clones and leaves some out. The sample has about 220,000 clones; around 89% are singletons.

The origin of this receptor is a woman aged 30 to 39 who had recovered from COVID-19. Input material: PBMCs or T cells enriched from blood (not recorded which). J is TRBJ1-1 and V is TRBV2; TRBD1 matches 11 bases. The CDR3 nucleotides read TGTGCCAGCAGTGAAGGGACAGGGGGCGCGTACACTGAAGCTTTCTTT. Encoded protein: CASSEGTGGAYTEAFF.